This TCR beta chain was captured by sequencing in a study of shared clonotypes between healthy human individuals. Comment on this clone: What it binds is unknown.

General study results and limits: Limitation of the genetic and exposure-history diversity represented came from the few donors.

How the authors handled the data: Filtering was not the same, since immunoSEQ gave junction-only sequences without quality scores. Sequencing was performed with immunoSEQ multiplex PCR; in TCRdb, only in-frame clones are kept and a portion is missing. The V and J calls and clone size are taken from that table; D and trimming were inferred from the DNA. The data contain about 380,000 clones, around 96% of them singletons. Germline lookup yields CDR1 SEHNR and CDR2 FQNEAQ (reference sequence). There are 14 residues in the CDR3. V lost 1 base, J lost 2 bases, and 8 bases lay in between. The sample consisted of memory CD8+ T cells sorted from blood. As to subset: CD45RO+ cells pooled with CCR7-negative TemRA cells. The TCR sequence derives from a man aged 25-45 years in good health. The chain uses TRBV7-9 and TRBJ1-2; D unclear. The CDR3, as DNA: TGTGCCAGCAGCTTAGAGGTGACGAACTATGGCTACACCTTC. Translation gives CASSLEVTNYGYTF.